Each of the 14 T cell receptor beta chains below was sequenced from the same sample in a study of blood T cell repertoires in COVID-19. This table comes from immunoSEQ multiplex PCR, and its TCRdb copy is limited to in-frame clones, with some not included. Here the sample spans just over 95,000 clones, about 80% being singletons. Material: peripheral blood. The receptors were gathered from a man in his 60s with acute or convalescent COVID-19.

The chain uses TRBV28 and TRBJ1-1; D unclear. CDR1 MDHEN and CDR2 SYDVKM come from the germline V gene. V lost 6 bases to trimming and J lost 1 base, with 6 bases between them. The CDR3 has 12 amino acids. The DNA for the CDR3 is TGTGCCAGCAGGTTGAGGAACACTGAAGCTTTCTTT. Translation: CASRLRNTEAFF.

This clone was detected only once. The chain carries TRBV12-3 or TRBV12-4 and TRBJ1-1, with D tentatively TRBD1 (5 bases). The CDR3 loop spans 13 amino acids. Trimming removed 3 bases at V and 5 bases at J, with 10 bases between. This CDR3 reads CASSLAGVTEAFF. DNA for the CDR3: TGTGCCAGCAGTTTGGCGGGGGTAACTGAAGCTTTCTTT.

This clone came up a few times. The chain couples TRBV4-1 to TRBJ1-5; 10 bases match TRBD1. V lost 1 base to trimming and J lost 0 bases; unmatched junction nucleotides: 9. The germline V gene encodes CDR1 MGHRA and CDR2 YSYEKL. CDR3 size: 19 residues. CDR3 protein: CASSQGWDRGHYSNQPQHF. DNA of the CDR3: TGCGCCAGCAGCCAAGGATGGGACAGGGGCCACTATAGCAATCAGCCCCAGCATTTT.

The rearrangement links TRBV5-8 to TRBJ2-3; maybe TRBD1 (6 bases). The germline CDR1 and CDR2 sequences are SGHTS and YDEGEE. V was shortened by 2 bases and J by 2 bases, with 9 bases between the two germline ends. This CDR3 spans 14 amino acids. CDR3 amino acids: CASSFGGLTDTQYF. The CDR3 nucleotides are TGTGCCAGCAGCTTTGGGGGCCTCACAGATACGCAGTATTTT. The full variable domain, its missing parts supplied by reference TRBV5-8 and TRBJ2-3, is EAGVTQSPTHLIKTRGQQATLRCSPISGHTSVYWYQQALGLGLQFLLWYDEGEERNRGNFPPRFSGRQFPNYSSELNVNALELEDSALYLCASSFGGLTDTQYFGPGTRLTVL.

V gene TRBV7-2 combines with J gene TRBJ1-6; D not resolved. With 3 bases removed from V and 6 bases from J, the gap between germline ends came to 12 bases. Germline CDR1 and CDR2: SGHTA and FQGNSA. The CDR3 runs to 15 residues. The CDR3 region is CASSFGEMTNSPLHF. The CDR3 region has the DNA TGTGCCAGCAGCTTTGGAGAGATGACTAATTCACCCCTCCACTTT.

The V and J genes are TRBV5-1 and TRBJ2-1, with TRBD1 identical over 10 bases. The CDR3 has 15 residues. Germline-derived CDR1 and CDR2 are SGHRS and YFSETQ. Trimming cost V 6 bases and J 4 bases; bases outside gene matches: 7. In DNA form, the CDR3 reads TGCGCCAGCACCCGGGGGGACAGGGGTTACAATGAGCAGTTCTTC. It is translated as CASTRGDRGYNEQFF.

This chain uses TRBV10-3 with TRBJ1-2, with D possibly TRBD1 on 5 matching bases. This CDR3 comprises 18 residues. Between the trimmed V and J ends, which lost 0 bases and 4 bases, there was a span of 21 bases. Germline CDR1 ENHRY, CDR2 SYGVKD. CDR3 nucleotides: TGTGCCATCAGTGAGTCCGGGGGAGGCTATCGGGTCGGCTATGGCTACACCTTC. Protein: CAISESGGGYRVGYGYTF.

The rearrangement uses TRBV3-1 (or the pseudogene TRBV3-2) and TRBJ1-1; maybe TRBD1 (5 bases). CDR1 LGHDT and CDR2 YNNKEL come from the germline V gene (reference sequence). Trimming took off 6 bases at V and 1 base at J, with 9 bases between the two ends. The CDR3 sequence is 13 residues long. CDR3 loop: CASRPRENTEAFF. CDR3 DNA sequence: TGTGCCAGCAGACCCAGGGAGAACACTGAAGCTTTCTTT.

On this clone itself: Just one base apart from a much larger clone, this may be a read error. The V call is TRBV28, the J call TRBJ1-1, with 7 bases lining up with TRBD1. V lost 2 bases, J lost 0 bases, and 0 bases stayed unmatched. CDR1 and CDR2 from the germline V gene are MDHEN and SYDVKM. There are 14 residues in the CDR3. The CDR3 DNA sequence: TGTGCCAGCAGTTTAGGGACAGTGAACACTGAAGCTTTCTTT. Residues: CASSLGTVNTEAFF.

The V gene is TRBV19, the J gene TRBJ2-5; tentatively, D is TRBD1 (6 bases). The germline CDR1 and CDR2 sequences are LNHDA and SQIVND (reference sequence). The CDR3 is 15 amino acids. Trimming left V 5 bases short and J 4 bases short, with 17 bases between. CDR3 bases: TGTGCCAGTAGTTCCTTCCGACAGGATCGAGAGACCCAGTACTTC. Its translation: CASSSFRQDRETQYF.

The gene calls are TRBV18 and TRBJ1-2; D uncertain. The CDR3 loop spans 14 amino acids. Germline V gives CDR1 KGHSH, CDR2 LQKENI. The ends were cut back, 4 bases at V and 4 bases at J, with 13 bases in the middle. CDR3 coding DNA: TGTGCCAGCTCACGAAAGGAGTCAGCCTATGGCTACACCTTC. Its translation is CASSRKESAYGYTF.

The chain recombines TRBV30 with TRBJ1-2, with unresolved D. V shed 3 bases and J shed 7 bases, with 9 bases lying between them. The CDR3 length is 11 residues. Germline V CDR1 and CDR2: GTSNPN, SVGIG (reference sequence). As DNA, the CDR3 is TGTGCCTGGAGCGTCCTGCGTGGCTACACCTTC. Its translation is CAWSVLRGYTF.

This clone has a handful of counts. The rearrangement links TRBV2 to TRBJ1-5; weak D call: TRBD1 (6 bases). Trimming cost V 2 bases and J 0 bases, with 8 bases left between them. There are 15 residues in the CDR3. Germline V lookup: CDR1 SNHLY, CDR2 FYNNEI. The CDR3 reads CASSEIQGSNQPQHF. CDR3 nucleotides: TGTGCCAGCAGTGAAATACAGGGTAGCAATCAGCCCCAGCATTTT.

Only one count was recorded for this clone. V and J are TRBV6-5 and TRBJ2-4; 14 nucleotides line up with TRBD2. The junction had 8 bases not matched to a gene; V was cut back by 4 bases and J by 15 bases. Looked up from germline, CDR1 is MNHEY and CDR2 is SVGAGI. CDR3 size: 14 residues. The CDR3 protein is CASSSGTSGSPPYF. CDR3 sequence (DNA): TGTGCCAGCAGTTCCGGGACTAGCGGGAGCCCTCCGTACTTC.